The text below deals with one T cell receptor (beta chain). Its antigen is still unknown. The data derive from a study of T cell responses to AZD1222 COVID-19 vaccine. Study-wide points: Regions left unmutated in variants are reportedly the target of nearly half of spike-specific TCRs.

The repertoire was sequenced with immunoSEQ multiplex PCR; TCRdb's copy has only in-frame clones and lacks some. The data contain some 94,000 clones, 87% of them singletons. This CDR3 has 14 amino acids. Germline V gives CDR1 SGDLS, CDR2 YYNGEE. V lost 0 bases, J lost 5 bases, and 6 bases lay in between. This receptor was identified in an adult in good health. This sample comprised peripheral blood, obtained on day 0 of AZD1222 vaccination. The genes are TRBV9 and TRBJ1-6; no reliable D call. CDR3 in amino acids: CASSVDFNNSPLHF. CDR3 bases: TGTGCCAGCAGCGTAGATTTCAATAATTCACCCCTCCACTTT. The whole variable domain, remainder taken from reference TRBV9 and TRBJ1-6, is DSGVTQTPKHLITATGQRVTLRCSPRSGDLSVYWYQQSLDQGLQFLIQYYNGEERAKGNILERFSAQQFPDLHSELNLSSLELGDSALYFCASSVDFNNSPLHFGNGTRLTVT.